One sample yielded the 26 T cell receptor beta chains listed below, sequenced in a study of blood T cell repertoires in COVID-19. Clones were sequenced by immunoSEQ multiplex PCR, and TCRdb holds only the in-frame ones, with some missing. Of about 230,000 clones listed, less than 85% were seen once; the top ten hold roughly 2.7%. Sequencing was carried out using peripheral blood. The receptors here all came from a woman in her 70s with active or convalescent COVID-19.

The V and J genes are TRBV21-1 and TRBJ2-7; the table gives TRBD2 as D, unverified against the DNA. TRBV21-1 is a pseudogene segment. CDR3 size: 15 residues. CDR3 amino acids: CASSDRRDWRFEQYF. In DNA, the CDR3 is TGTGCCAGCAGCGACCGAAGGGACTGGAGGTTCGAGCAGTACTTC.

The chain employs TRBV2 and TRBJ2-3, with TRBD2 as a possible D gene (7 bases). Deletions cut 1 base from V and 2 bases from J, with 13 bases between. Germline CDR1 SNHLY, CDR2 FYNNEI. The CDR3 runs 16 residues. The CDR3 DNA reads TGTGCCAGCAGTGAAGAGGGGGGGCCCTTCACAGATACGCAGTATTTT. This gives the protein CASSEEGGPFTDTQYF.

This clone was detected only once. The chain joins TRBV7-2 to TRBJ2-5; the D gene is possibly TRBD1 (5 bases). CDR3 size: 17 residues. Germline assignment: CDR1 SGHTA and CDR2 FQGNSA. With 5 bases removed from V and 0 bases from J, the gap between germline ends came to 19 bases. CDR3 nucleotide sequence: TGTGCCAGCAGCCCACTGGGTCGACAGTTGTACCAAGAGACCCAGTACTTC. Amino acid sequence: CASSPLGRQLYQETQYF.

CDR3 nucleotide sequence: TGTGCCAGTAGCCGAACCGGGACAGGGGTCGAAAAACTGTTTTTT. Protein sequence: CASSRTGTGVEKLFF. The genes are TRBV19 and TRBJ1-4, with 10 positions matching TRBD1. The J segment lost 8 bases and the V segment lost 6 bases, leaving 9 bases of the junction unmatched. CDR1 and CDR2 (germline): LNHDA, SQIVND (reference sequence). This CDR3 is built from 15 residues.

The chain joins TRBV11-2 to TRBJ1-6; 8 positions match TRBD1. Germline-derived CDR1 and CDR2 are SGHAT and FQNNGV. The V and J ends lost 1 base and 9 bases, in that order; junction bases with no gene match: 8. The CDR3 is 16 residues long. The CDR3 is CASSLAPAGTGSPLHF. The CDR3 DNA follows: TGTGCCAGCAGCTTAGCCCCGGCAGGGACAGGTTCACCCCTCCACTTT.

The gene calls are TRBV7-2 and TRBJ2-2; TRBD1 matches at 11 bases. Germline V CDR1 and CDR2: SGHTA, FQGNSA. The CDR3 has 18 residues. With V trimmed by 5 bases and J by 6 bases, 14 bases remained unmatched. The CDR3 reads CASSLTLIRDRGAGELFF. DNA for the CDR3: TGTGCCAGCAGCCTTACATTAATTCGGGACAGGGGGGCCGGGGAGCTGTTTTTT.

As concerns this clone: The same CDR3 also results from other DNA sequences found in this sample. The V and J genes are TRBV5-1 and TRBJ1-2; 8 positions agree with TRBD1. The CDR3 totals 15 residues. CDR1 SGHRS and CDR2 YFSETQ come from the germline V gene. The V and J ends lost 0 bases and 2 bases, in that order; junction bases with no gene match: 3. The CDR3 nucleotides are TGCGCCAGCAGCTTGGGTCAGGGGGCCAACTATGGCTACACCTTC. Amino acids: CASSLGQGANYGYTF. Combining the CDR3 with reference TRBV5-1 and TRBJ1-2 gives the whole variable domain KAGVTQTPRYLIKTRGQQVTLSCSPISGHRSVSWYQQTPGQGLQFLFEYFSETQRNKGNFPGRFSGRQFSNSRSEMNVSTLELGDSALYLCASSLGQGANYGYTFGSGTRLTVV.

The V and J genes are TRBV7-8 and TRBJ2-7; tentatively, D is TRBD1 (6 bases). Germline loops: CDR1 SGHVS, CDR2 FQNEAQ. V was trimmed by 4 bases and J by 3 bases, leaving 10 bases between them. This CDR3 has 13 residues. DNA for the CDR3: TGTGCCAGCAGCTCGGACAGACTCTACGAGCAGTACTTC. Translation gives CASSSDRLYEQYF.

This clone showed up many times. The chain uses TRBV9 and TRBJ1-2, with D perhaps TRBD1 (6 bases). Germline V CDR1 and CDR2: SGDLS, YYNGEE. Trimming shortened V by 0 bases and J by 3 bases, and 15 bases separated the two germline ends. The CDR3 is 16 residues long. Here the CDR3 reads CASSVAGTGLDYGYTF. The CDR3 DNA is TGTGCCAGCAGCGTAGCTGGTACAGGGCTTGACTATGGCTACACCTTC.

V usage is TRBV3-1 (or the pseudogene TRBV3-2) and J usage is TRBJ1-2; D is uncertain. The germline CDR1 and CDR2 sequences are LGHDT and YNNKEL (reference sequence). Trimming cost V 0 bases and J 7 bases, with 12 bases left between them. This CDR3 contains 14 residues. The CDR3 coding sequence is TGTGCCAGCAGCCAAGATCTGGGCACCTTTGGCTACACCTTC. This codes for CASSQDLGTFGYTF.

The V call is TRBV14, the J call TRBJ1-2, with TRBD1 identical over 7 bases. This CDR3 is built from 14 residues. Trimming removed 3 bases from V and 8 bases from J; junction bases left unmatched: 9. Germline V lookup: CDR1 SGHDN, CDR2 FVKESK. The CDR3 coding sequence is TGTGCCAGCAGCCACACACAAAGGACAGGCGGCTACACCTTC. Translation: CASSHTQRTGGYTF. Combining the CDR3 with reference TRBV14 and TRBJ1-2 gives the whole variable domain EAGVTQFPSHSVIEKGQTVTLRCDPISGHDNLYWYRRVMGKEIKFLLHFVKESKQDESGMPNNRFLAERTGGTYSTLKVQPAELEDSGVYFCASSHTQRTGGYTFGSGTRLTVV.

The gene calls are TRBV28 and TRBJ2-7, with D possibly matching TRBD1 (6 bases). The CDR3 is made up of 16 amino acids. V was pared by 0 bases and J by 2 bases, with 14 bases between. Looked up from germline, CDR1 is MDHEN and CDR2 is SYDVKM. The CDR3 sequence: CASSLWGHHNAYEQYF. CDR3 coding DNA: TGTGCCAGCAGTTTATGGGGACACCACAACGCCTACGAGCAGTACTTC.

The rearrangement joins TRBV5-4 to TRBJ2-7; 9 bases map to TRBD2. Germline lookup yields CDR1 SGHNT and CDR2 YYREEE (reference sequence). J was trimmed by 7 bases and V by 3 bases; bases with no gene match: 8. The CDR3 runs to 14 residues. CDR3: CASSSRGGAREQYF. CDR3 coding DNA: TGTGCCAGCAGCTCGCGGGGGGGGGCGAGGGAGCAGTACTTC.

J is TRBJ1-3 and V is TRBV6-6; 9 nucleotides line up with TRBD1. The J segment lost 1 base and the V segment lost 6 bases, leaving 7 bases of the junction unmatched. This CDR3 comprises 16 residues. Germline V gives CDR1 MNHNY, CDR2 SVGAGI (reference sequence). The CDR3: CASRATGGASGNTIYF. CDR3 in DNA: TGTGCCAGCAGAGCTACAGGGGGCGCTTCTGGAAACACCATATATTTT.

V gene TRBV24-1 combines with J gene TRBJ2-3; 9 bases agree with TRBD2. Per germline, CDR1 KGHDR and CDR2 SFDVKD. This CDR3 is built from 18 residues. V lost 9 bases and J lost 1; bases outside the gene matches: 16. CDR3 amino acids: CATEDERAGGGGTDTQYF. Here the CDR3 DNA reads TGTGCCACCGAGGATGAGAGAGCGGGAGGAGGGGGCACAGATACGCAGTATTTT.

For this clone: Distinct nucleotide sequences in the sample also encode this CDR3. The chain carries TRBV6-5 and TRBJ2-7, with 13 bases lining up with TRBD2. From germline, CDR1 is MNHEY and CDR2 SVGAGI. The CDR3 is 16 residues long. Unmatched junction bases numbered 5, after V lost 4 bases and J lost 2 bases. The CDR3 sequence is CASSSGTSGTTYEQYF. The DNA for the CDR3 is TGTGCCAGCAGTTCCGGGACTAGCGGGACCACCTACGAGCAGTACTTC.

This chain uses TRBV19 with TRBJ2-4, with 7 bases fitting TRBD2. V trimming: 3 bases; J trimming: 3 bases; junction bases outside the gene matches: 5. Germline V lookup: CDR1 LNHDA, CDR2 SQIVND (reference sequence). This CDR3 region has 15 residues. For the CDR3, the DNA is TGTGCCAGTAGTATCCCCGGGAGGTTCAAAAACATTCAGTACTTC. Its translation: CASSIPGRFKNIQYF.

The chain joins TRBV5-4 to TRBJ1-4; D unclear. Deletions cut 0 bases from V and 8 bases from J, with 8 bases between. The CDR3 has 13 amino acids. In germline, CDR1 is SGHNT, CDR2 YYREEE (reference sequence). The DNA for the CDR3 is TGTGCCAGCAGCTTGGATTGGGAGGAAAAACTGTTTTTT. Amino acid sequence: CASSLDWEEKLFF.

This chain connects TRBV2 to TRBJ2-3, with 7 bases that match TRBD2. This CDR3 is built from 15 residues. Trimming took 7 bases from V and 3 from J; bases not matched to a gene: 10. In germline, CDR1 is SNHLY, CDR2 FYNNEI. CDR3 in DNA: TGTGCCAGCAATAGGGAGGCTAGCGGTACAGATACGCAGTATTTT. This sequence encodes CASNREASGTDTQYF.

The CDR3 bases are TGTGCCAGACAGGAGCTAAACTATGGCTACACCTTC. Its translation: CARQELNYGYTF. The gene calls are TRBV7-9 and TRBJ1-2; possibly TRBD1 for D (5 bases). The V end was cut by 9 bases, the J end by 2 bases, with 10 bases between. This CDR3 has 12 residues. The V gene's germline CDR1 is SEHNR and CDR2 FQNEAQ (reference sequence).

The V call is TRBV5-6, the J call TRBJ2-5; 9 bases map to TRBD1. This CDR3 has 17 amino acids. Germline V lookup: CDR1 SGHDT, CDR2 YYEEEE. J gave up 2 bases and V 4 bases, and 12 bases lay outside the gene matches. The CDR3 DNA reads TGTGCCAGCAGCCAAATTATTGGACAGGGGAGGCAAGAGACCCAGTACTTC. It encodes CASSQIIGQGRQETQYF.

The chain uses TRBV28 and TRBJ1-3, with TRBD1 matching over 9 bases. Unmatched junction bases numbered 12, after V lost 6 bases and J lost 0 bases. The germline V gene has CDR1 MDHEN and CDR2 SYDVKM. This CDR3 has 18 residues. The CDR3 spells CASSRVAGTGSSGNTIYF. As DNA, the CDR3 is TGTGCCAGCAGCCGCGTCGCCGGGACAGGGTCCTCTGGAAACACCATATATTTT.

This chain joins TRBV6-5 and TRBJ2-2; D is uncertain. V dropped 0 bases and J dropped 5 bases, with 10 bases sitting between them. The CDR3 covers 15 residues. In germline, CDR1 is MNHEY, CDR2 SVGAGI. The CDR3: CASSYSIIRTGELFF. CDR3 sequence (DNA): TGTGCCAGCAGTTACTCGATTATCAGGACCGGGGAGCTGTTTTTT.

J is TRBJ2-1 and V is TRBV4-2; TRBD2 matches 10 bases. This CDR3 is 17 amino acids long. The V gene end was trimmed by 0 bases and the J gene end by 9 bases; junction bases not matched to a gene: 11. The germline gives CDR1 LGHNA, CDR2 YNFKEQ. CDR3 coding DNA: TGTGCCAGCAGCCAAGATCGGGCTAGCGGGAGTGGCGGTGAGCAGTTCTTC. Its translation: CASSQDRASGSGGEQFF.

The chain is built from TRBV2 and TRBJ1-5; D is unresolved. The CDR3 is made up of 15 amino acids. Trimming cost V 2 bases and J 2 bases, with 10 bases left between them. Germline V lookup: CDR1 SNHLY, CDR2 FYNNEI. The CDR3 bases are TGTGCCAGCAGTGAAACTCGTCAAGGCAATCAGCCCCAGCATTTT. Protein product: CASSETRQGNQPQHF.

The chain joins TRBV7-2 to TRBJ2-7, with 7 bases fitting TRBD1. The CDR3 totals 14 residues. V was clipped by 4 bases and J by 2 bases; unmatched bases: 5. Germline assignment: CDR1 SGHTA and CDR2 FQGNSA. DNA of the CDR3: TGTGCCAGCAGCTCTTACAGGGGACCCTACGAGCAGTACTTC. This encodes CASSSYRGPYEQYF. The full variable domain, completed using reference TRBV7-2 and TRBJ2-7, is GAGVSQSPSNKVTEKGKDVELRCDPISGHTALYWYRQSLGQGLEFLIYFQGNSAPDKSGLPSDRFSAERTGGSVSTLTIQRTQQEDSAVYLCASSSYRGPYEQYFGPGTRLTVT.